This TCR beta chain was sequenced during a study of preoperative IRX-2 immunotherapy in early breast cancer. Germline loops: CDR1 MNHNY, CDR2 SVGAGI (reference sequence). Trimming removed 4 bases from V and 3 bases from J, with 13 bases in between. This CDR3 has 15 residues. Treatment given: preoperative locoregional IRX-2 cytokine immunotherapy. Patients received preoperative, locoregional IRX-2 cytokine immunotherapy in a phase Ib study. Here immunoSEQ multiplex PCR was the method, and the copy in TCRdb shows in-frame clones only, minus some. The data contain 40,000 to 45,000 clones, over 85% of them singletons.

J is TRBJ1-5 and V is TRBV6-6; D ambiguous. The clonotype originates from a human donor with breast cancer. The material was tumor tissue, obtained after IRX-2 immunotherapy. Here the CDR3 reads CASSLSRGLNQPQHF. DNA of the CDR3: TGTGCCAGCAGTTTGAGTCGGGGTCTCAATCAGCCCCAGCATTTT.